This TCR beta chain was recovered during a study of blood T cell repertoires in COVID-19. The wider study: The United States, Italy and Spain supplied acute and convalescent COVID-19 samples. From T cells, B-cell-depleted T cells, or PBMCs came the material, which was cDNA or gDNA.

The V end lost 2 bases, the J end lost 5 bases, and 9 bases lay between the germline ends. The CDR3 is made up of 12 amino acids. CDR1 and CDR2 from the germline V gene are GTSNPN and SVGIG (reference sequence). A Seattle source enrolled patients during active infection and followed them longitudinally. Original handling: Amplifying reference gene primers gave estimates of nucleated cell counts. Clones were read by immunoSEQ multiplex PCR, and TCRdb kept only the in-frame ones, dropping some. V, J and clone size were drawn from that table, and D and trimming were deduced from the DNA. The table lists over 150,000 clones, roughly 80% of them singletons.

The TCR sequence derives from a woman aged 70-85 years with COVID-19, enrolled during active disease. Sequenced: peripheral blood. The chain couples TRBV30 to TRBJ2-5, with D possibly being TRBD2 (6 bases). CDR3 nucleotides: TGTGCCTGGAGTTCGGGGGAGGAGACCCAGTACTTC. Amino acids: CAWSSGEETQYF. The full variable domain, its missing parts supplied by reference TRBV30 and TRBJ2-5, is SQTIHQWPATLVQPVGSPLSLECTVEGTSNPNLYWYRQAAGRGLQLLFYSVGIGQISSEVPQNLSASRPQDRQFILSSKKLLLSDSGFYLCAWSSGEETQYFGPGTRLLVL.